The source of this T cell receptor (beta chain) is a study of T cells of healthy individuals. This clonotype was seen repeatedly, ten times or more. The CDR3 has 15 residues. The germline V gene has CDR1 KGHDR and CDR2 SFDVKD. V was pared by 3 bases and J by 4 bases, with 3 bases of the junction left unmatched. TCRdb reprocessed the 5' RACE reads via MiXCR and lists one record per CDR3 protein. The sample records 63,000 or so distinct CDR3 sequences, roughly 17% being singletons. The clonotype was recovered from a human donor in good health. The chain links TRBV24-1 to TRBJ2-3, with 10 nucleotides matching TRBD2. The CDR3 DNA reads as TGTGCCACCAGTGATCCTAGCGGGAGCCCAGATACGCAGTATTTT. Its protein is CATSDPSGSPDTQYF.